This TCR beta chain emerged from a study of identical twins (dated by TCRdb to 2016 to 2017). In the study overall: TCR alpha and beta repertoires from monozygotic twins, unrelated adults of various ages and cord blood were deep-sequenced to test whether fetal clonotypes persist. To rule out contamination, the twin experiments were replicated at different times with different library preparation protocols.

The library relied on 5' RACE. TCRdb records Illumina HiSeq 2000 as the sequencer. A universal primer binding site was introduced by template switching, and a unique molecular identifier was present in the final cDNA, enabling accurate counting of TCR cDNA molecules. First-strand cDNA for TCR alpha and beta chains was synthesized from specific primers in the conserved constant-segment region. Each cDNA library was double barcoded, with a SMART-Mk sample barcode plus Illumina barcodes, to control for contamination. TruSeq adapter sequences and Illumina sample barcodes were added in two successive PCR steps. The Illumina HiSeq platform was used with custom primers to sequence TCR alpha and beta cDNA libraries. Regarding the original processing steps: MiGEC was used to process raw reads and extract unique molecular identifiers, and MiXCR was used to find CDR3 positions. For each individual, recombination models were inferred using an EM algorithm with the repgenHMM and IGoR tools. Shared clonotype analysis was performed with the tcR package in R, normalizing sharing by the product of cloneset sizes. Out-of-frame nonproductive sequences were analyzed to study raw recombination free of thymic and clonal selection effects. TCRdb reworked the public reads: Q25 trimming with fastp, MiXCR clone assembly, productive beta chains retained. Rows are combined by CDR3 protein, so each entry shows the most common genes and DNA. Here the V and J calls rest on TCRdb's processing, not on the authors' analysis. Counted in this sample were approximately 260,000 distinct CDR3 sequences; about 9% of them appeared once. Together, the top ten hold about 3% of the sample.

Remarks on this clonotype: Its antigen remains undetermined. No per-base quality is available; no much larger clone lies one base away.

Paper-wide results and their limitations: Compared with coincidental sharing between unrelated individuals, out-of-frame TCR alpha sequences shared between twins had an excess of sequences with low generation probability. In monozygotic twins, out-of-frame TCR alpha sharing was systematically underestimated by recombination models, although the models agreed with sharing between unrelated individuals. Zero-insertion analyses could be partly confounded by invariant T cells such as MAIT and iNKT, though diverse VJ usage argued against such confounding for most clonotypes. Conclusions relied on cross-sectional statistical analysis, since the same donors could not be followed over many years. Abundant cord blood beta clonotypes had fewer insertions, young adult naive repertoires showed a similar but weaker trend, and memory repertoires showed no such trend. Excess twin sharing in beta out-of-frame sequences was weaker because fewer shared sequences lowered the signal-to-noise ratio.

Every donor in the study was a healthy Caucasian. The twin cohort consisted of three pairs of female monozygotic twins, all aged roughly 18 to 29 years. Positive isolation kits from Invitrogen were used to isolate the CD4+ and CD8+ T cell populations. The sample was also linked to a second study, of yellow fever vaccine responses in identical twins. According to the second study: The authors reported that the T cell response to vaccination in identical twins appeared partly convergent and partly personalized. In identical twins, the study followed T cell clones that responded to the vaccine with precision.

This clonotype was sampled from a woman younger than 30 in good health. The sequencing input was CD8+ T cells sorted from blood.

The DNA sequence is given as TGTGCCAGCAGCTTAGAGTACGGGGAGCTGTTTTTT. This gives the protein CASSLEYGELFF. The rearranged segments are TRBV11-2 and TRBJ2-2; the D gene is unclear. Taken from the germline V gene, the CDR1 and CDR2 loops are SGHAT and FQNNGV. The CDR3 measures 12 amino acids from cysteine to phenylalanine. Kept here is only the CDR3 DNA, which spans 36 bases and is read in frame from base 1. The junction carries 3 bases between V and J, which are trimmed by 0 bases and 7 bases respectively.